This note documents a single TCR beta chain sequence. The antigen is unknown. As every portion of the isolated RNA was reverse transcribed, the sequencing read expressed TCRB transcripts. The data were produced by immunoSEQ multiplex PCR, yet TCRdb's version contains in-frame clones alone and is incomplete. The sample gives roughly 42,000 clones, approximately 51% of which show up once; over 0.2% is in the top ten. These data belong to a study of beta chain features in type 1 diabetes. Overall study findings and caveats: Type 1 diabetes patients had fewer VDJ junction insertions and more deletions. Patients' naive, central memory and regulatory TCRB repertoires appeared more alike than those of healthy donors.

CDR1 and CDR2 (germline): ENHRY, SYGVKD. V lost 10 bases to trimming and J lost 9 bases; unmatched junction nucleotides: 7. The CDR3 is 13 residues long. CD4+ cells of the naive, central memory, regulatory and stem cell-like memory types were sorted via CD45RO/CCR7/CD25/CD127/CD95/CD27. Populations isolated by sorting all had purity greater than 95%. This TCR came from a woman in her twenties or thirties in good health. The J gene is TRBJ2-1, the V gene TRBV10-3; 12 nucleotides align to TRBD2. Sequenced sample: stem cell memory CD4+ T cells from blood. The CDR3 reads CATRTSGTSEQFF. The CDR3 DNA follows: TGTGCCACCAGGACTAGCGGGACGTCTGAGCAGTTCTTC.